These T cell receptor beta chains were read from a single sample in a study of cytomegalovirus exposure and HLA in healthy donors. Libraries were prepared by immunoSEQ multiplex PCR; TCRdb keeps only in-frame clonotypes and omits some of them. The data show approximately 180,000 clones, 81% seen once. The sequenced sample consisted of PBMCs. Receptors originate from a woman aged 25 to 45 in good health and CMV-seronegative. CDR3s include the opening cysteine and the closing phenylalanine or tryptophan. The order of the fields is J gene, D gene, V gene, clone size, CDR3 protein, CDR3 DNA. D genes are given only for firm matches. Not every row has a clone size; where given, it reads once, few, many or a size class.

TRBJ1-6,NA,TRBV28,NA,CASSFEVSIDNSPLHF,TGTGCCAGCAGTTTTGAGGTCAGCATAGATAATTCACCCCTCCACTTT
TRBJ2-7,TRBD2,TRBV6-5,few,CASSGGGSYEQYF,TGTGCCAGCAGTGGCGGGGGCTCCTACGAGCAGTACTTC
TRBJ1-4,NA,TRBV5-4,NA,CASSSRTATNEKLFF,TGTGCCAGCAGCTCGAGAACTGCAACTAATGAAAAACTGTTTTTT
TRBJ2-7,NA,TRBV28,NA,CASKKGLTYEQYF,TGTGCCAGCAAGAAGGGGCTAACCTACGAGCAGTACTTC
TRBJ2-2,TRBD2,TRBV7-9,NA,CASSQLAGGNTGELFF,TGTGCCAGCAGCCAACTAGCGGGGGGAAACACCGGGGAGCTGTTTTTT
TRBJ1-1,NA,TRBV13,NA,CASSLRLNTEAFF,TGTGCCAGCAGCCTCCGGTTGAACACTGAAGCTTTCTTT
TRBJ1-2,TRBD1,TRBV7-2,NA,CASSLGQGARGYTF,TGTGCCAGCAGCTTAGGTCAGGGGGCAAGGGGCTACACCTTC
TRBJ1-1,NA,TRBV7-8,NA,CASSSTENLHTEAFF,TGTGCCAGCAGCTCGACAGAAAACCTACACACTGAAGCTTTCTTT
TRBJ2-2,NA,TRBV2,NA,CASKPRVSTGELFF,TGTGCCAGCAAGCCCAGGGTTTCCACCGGGGAGCTGTTTTTT
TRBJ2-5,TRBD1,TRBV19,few,CASSERQGRGETQYF,TGTGCCAGTAGTGAACGACAGGGGCGGGGAGAGACCCAGTACTTC
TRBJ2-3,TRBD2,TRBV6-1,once,CASSEARGSTDTQYF,TGTGCCAGCAGTGAAGCGCGGGGGAGCACAGATACGCAGTATTTT
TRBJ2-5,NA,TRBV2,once,CASSEEGGETQYF,TGTGCCAGCAGTGAAGAGGGGGGGGAGACCCAGTACTTC
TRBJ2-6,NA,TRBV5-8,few,CASSSYPIAGSRPGANGLTF,TGTGCCAGCAGCTCCTACCCAATCGCGGGGAGTCGACCTGGGGCCAACGGCCTGACTTTC
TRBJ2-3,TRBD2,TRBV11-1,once,CASSPGTSVTTDTQYF,TGTGCCAGCAGCCCCGGGACTAGCGTTACCACAGATACGCAGTATTTT
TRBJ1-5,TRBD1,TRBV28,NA,CASRLQGAGQPQHF,TGTGCCAGCAGGCTACAGGGGGCGGGTCAGCCCCAGCATTTT
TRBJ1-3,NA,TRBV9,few,CASSVARAASFDTIYF,TGTGCCAGCAGCGTAGCCAGGGCTGCCTCCTTCGACACCATATATTTT
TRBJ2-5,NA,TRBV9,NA,CASSVAVGSAETQYF,TGTGCCAGCAGCGTAGCTGTCGGTAGCGCGGAGACCCAGTACTTC
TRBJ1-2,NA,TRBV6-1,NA,CASSEVPGVNYGYTF,TGTGCCAGCAGTGAAGTTCCAGGGGTCAACTATGGCTACACCTTC
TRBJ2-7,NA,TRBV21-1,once,CASSKEVGQGAYEQYF,NA
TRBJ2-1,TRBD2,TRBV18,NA,CASSPPGGYNEQFF,TGTGCCAGCTCACCCCCGGGGGGTTACAATGAGCAGTTCTTC
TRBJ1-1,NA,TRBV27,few,CASTLGGQNTEAFF,TGTGCCAGCACCCTGGGGGGGCAGAACACTGAAGCTTTCTTT
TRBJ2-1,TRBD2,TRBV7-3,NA,CASSLGLAANEQFF,TGTGCCAGCAGCTTAGGGCTAGCGGCCAATGAGCAGTTCTTC
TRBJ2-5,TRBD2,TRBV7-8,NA,CASSFGTSGTQETQYF,TGTGCCAGCAGCTTTGGGACTAGCGGGACACAAGAGACCCAGTACTTC
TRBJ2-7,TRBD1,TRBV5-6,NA,CASSLLDRGYEQYF,TGTGCCAGCAGCTTGTTGGACAGGGGGTACGAGCAGTACTTC
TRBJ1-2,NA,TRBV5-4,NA,CASSQVTANYGYTF,TGTGCCAGCAGTCAGGTTACAGCTAACTATGGCTACACCTTC
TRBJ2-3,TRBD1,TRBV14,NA,CASSQTGGLHTQYF,TGTGCCAGCAGCCAAACAGGGGGGCTACATACGCAGTATTTT
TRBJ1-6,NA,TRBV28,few,CASSPDRRPNNSPLHF,TGTGCCAGCAGTCCGGACAGAAGGCCTAATAATTCACCCCTCCACTTT
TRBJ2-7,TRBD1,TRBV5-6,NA,CASSPKPGQNDEQYF,TGTGCCAGCAGCCCGAAACCGGGACAGAATGACGAGCAGTACTTC
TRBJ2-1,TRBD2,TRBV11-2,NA,CASSLDSLGLAGRSYNEQFF,TGTGCCAGCAGCTTAGATTCCTTAGGACTAGCGGGAAGGTCCTACAATGAGCAGTTCTTC
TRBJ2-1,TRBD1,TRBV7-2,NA,CASSLLGTGVNNEQFF,TGTGCCAGCAGCTTACTGGGGACAGGGGTAAACAATGAGCAGTTCTTC
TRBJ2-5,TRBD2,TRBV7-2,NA,CASSPVAGVQETQYF,TGTGCCAGCAGCCCCGTGGCGGGGGTACAAGAGACCCAGTACTTC